The 19 T cell receptor beta chains below come from one sample, sequenced in a study of blood T cell repertoires in COVID-19. Sequenced by immunoSEQ multiplex PCR; TCRdb stores in-frame clones only, minus some. The table has a few hundred thousand clones, roughly four fifths seen once; the top ten hold about 5%. Specimen: PBMCs or T cells enriched from blood (not recorded which). These receptors originate from a woman aged 45-60 years who had recovered from COVID-19.

V gene TRBV15 combines with J gene TRBJ1-1; D gene unclear. V lost 3 bases and J lost 7, with 6 bases in between. This CDR3 has 11 amino acids. CDR1 is LNHNV and CDR2 is YYDKDF in the germline V gene (reference sequence). The CDR3 nucleotides read TGTGCCACCAGCAGTGGGAGTGAAGCTTTCTTT. Amino acid sequence: CATSSGSEAFF.

The chain has TRBV3-1 (or the pseudogene TRBV3-2) and TRBJ1-1, with 7 bases that match TRBD1. There are 15 residues in the CDR3. V shed 4 bases, J shed 6 bases, and the junction held 11 bases outside the gene matches. CDR1 and CDR2 (germline): LGHDT, YNNKEL (reference sequence). CDR3 DNA sequence: TGTGCCAGCAGCCCCCTAACAGGGGCGAGCTCTGAAGCTTTCTTT. Translated: CASSPLTGASSEAFF.

This clone was counted a few times. The J gene is TRBJ2-3, the V gene TRBV12-3 or TRBV12-4; D may be TRBD2 (5 bases). This CDR3 is built from 12 residues. Trimming shortened V by 4 bases and J by 6 bases, and 8 bases separated the two germline ends. Here the CDR3 DNA reads TGTGCCAGCAGTTCAACTAGGGATACGCAGTATTTT. Its translation: CASSSTRDTQYF.

The CDR3 spells CASSDGTSGPYEQYF. As DNA, the CDR3 is TGTGCCAGCAGCGACGGGACTAGCGGACCCTACGAGCAGTACTTC. V and J are TRBV9 and TRBJ2-7; TRBD2 agrees at 11 bases. With 3 bases clipped from V and 2 bases from J, the junction kept 4 bases outside the gene matches. The CDR3 has 15 amino acids. Germline CDR1 SGDLS, CDR2 YYNGEE.

A single count supports this clone. The chain carries TRBV11-3 and TRBJ2-5; 14 nucleotides line up with TRBD2. V lost 5 bases, J lost 4 bases, and 12 bases stayed unmatched. The CDR3 length is 18 residues. Germline V gene data show CDR1 as SGHNT and CDR2 as YENEEA. The CDR3 coding sequence is TGTGCCAGCAGCCCAGGACTAGCGGGGGGCAACTACCCAGAGACCCAGTACTTC. This gives the protein CASSPGLAGGNYPETQYF.

DNA for the CDR3: TGTGCCTGGAGTGTGTCCAGTCGGGGGAGGGGCACAGATACGCAGTATTTT. This encodes CAWSVSSRGRGTDTQYF. This chain connects TRBV30 to TRBJ2-3, with 7 positions matching TRBD2. Germline CDR1 is GTSNPN and CDR2 is SVGIG (reference sequence). V shed 0 bases, J shed 1 base, and the junction held 10 bases outside the gene matches. The CDR3 covers 17 residues.

The chain employs TRBV28 and TRBJ2-1; 7 positions agree with TRBD1. Germline V gives CDR1 MDHEN, CDR2 SYDVKM. V was clipped by 6 bases and J by 0 bases; unmatched bases: 8. The CDR3 is 16 amino acids. Written as DNA, the CDR3 is TGTGCCAGCAGCCGCGCACAGGGGAGCTCCTACAATGAGCAGTTCTTC. Amino acid sequence: CASSRAQGSSYNEQFF. Combining the CDR3 with reference TRBV28 and TRBJ2-1 gives the whole variable domain DVKVTQSSRYLVKRTGEKVFLECVQDMDHENMFWYRQDPGLGLRLIYFSYDVKMKEKGDIPEGYSVSREKKERFSLILESASTNQTSMYLCASSRAQGSSYNEQFFGPGTRLTVL.

V and J are TRBV28 and TRBJ2-2; D unresolved. The CDR3 runs 14 residues. V dropped 5 bases and J dropped 3 bases, with 10 bases sitting between them. Germline values: CDR1 MDHEN, CDR2 SYDVKM. The CDR3, as DNA: TGTGCCAGCAGTCAGTTTGTATACACCGGGGAGCTGTTTTTT. Amino acids: CASSQFVYTGELFF.

This clone has a handful of counts. This chain links TRBV7-2 with TRBJ2-7, with a possible D match to TRBD2 (6 bases). The germline V gene encodes CDR1 SGHTA and CDR2 FQGNSA. The CDR3 is 14 amino acids. Trimming pared 2 bases from V and 3 bases from J, leaving 11 bases between. The CDR3 is CASSLSGVGYEQYF. CDR3 bases: TGTGCCAGCAGCTTATCGGGAGTGGGCTACGAGCAGTACTTC.

This chain uses TRBV11-3 with TRBJ1-1; 8 bases line up with TRBD1. Looked up from germline, CDR1 is SGHNT and CDR2 is YENEEA. Trimming at V came to 5 bases and at J to 1 base, leaving 21 bases not matched to a gene. CDR3 length: 20 residues. The CDR3 coding sequence is TGTGCCAGCAGCCCACGACGACCTAACAGGGGGTTGGCAAAGAACACTGAAGCTTTCTTT. It translates to CASSPRRPNRGLAKNTEAFF.

This clone was picked up one time. The V gene is TRBV19, the J gene TRBJ2-5; D not certain. Germline CDR1 reads LNHDA; CDR2 reads SQIVND (reference sequence). The CDR3 is made up of 13 amino acids. Trimming removed 4 bases from V and 5 bases from J, with 11 bases in between. Here the CDR3 DNA reads TGTGCCAGTAGTAGTAATGGCAAGGAGACCCAGTACTTC. Translated, it gives CASSSNGKETQYF.

V gene TRBV2 combines with J gene TRBJ1-2; the D is unclear. The ends were cut back, 2 bases at V and 6 bases at J, with 13 bases in the middle. Germline CDR1 is SNHLY and CDR2 is FYNNEI. CDR3 length: 14 amino acids. In nucleotides, the CDR3 is TGTGCCAGCAGTGAACTTCTGGAGTCGAATGGCTACACCTTC. This gives the protein CASSELLESNGYTF.

The chain links TRBV19 to TRBJ2-7; 11 bases align to TRBD2. Trimming took 6 bases from V and 5 from J; bases not matched to a gene: 12. Germline lookup yields CDR1 LNHDA and CDR2 SQIVND (reference sequence). This CDR3 is built from 16 residues. The CDR3 nucleotides are TGTGCCAGTAGCGAAATAGCGGGGGGGCCTAGGAACGAGCAGTACTTC. Its protein product is CASSEIAGGPRNEQYF. The whole variable domain, filled in from reference TRBV19 and TRBJ2-7, reads DGGITQSPKYLFRKEGQNVTLSCEQNLNHDAMYWYRQDPGQGLRLIYYSQIVNDFQKGDIAEGYSVSREKKESFPLTVTSAQKNPTAFYLCASSEIAGGPRNEQYFGPGTRLTVT.

The chain recombines TRBV29-1 with TRBJ2-3; 14 bases line up with TRBD2. Trimming took 6 bases from V and 7 from J; bases not matched to a gene: 3. This CDR3 is built from 13 residues. Per the germline V gene, CDR1 is SQVTM and CDR2 is ANQGSEA. The CDR3 protein is CSVGLAGANTQYF. For the CDR3, the DNA is TGCAGCGTGGGACTAGCGGGAGCAAATACGCAGTATTTT.

This clone was recorded many times. V gene TRBV14 combines with J gene TRBJ1-3; no clear D gene. The CDR3 has 14 amino acids. From germline, CDR1 is SGHDN and CDR2 FVKESK. The ends were cut back, 1 base at V and 11 bases at J, with 15 bases in the middle. The CDR3 reads CASSQVDLWRPIYF. CDR3 DNA sequence: TGTGCCAGCAGCCAAGTCGACCTGTGGAGACCCATATATTTT.

This clone was detected only once. The chain has TRBV4-2 and TRBJ2-7, with 11 bases aligning to TRBD2. CDR1 LGHNA and CDR2 YNFKEQ come from the germline V gene. V gave up 2 bases and J gave up 4 bases; unmatched junction bases: 16. This CDR3 comprises 19 residues. The CDR3 nucleotides are TGTGCCAGCAGCCAACGACTAGCGGGACGACCCACGGTACTGTACGAGCAGTACTTC. This translates into CASSQRLAGRPTVLYEQYF.

This sequence joins TRBV30 and TRBJ1-2; D unresolved. V was cut by 1 base and J by 6 bases, with 6 bases left in between. Germline CDR1 is GTSNPN and CDR2 is SVGIG (reference sequence). The CDR3 runs to 11 residues. This CDR3 is CAWSAYDGYTF. The CDR3 DNA is TGTGCCTGGAGTGCTTATGATGGCTACACCTTC.

The chain carries TRBV6-5 and TRBJ1-6; 7 positions agree with TRBD1. Losses at the gene ends were 4 bases for V and 4 bases for J; bases not matched to a gene: 4. Germline V gene sequence: CDR1 MNHEY, CDR2 SVGAGI. The length of the CDR3 is 15 residues. CDR3 sequence (DNA): TGTGCCAGCAGTTGGGGGACAGATTATAATTCACCCCTCCACTTT. This translates into CASSWGTDYNSPLHF.

In this sample, this clone turned up a few times. V and J are TRBV7-9 and TRBJ2-7, with TRBD2 as a possible D gene (6 bases). Germline V gene lookup returns CDR1 SEHNR and CDR2 FQNEAQ (reference sequence). V was cut by 1 base and J by 1 base, with 11 bases left in between. This CDR3 is 15 amino acids long. This CDR3 is CASSLGDGGSYEQYF. The CDR3 DNA follows: TGTGCCAGCAGCTTAGGGGACGGGGGTTCCTACGAGCAGTACTTC.